Listed below are T cell receptor beta chains from one sample, sequenced in a study of blood T cells in healthy people across ages. TCRdb recomputed calls from the 5' RACE reads with MiXCR, one row per CDR3 protein. The sample yields over a million distinct CDR3 sequences, 40% to 50% seen once. The source material was blood. These receptors were obtained from a woman between 18 and 30 years old in good health. Each CDR3 is given with its conserved first and last residue. D genes are given only for firm matches. Size is omitted from some rows. Given values are once, few, many or a class for expanded clones.

V: TRBV25-1
J: TRBJ2-1
D: .
size: few
DNA: TGTGCCAGCAGTGGTAGGACTCACCCTAAGAATGAGCAGTTCTTC
CDR3: CASSGRTHPKNEQFF

V: TRBV7-3
J: TRBJ2-1
D: TRBD2
size: .
DNA: TGTGCCGGCAGCTTATCCCGGACTAGCGGTTTGAATGAGCAGTTCTTC
CDR3: CAGSLSRTSGLNEQFF

V: TRBV6-2/TRBV6-3
J: TRBJ1-1
D: .
size: .
DNA: TGTGCCAGCGGCTATACGGCGAACACTGAAGCTTTCTTT
CDR3: CASGYTANTEAFF

V: TRBV30
J: TRBJ2-5
D: .
size: .
DNA: TGTGCCTGGAGTCGAATAGAAGACGAAAAAGAGACCCAGTACTTC
CDR3: CAWSRIEDEKETQYF

V: TRBV6-2/TRBV6-3
J: TRBJ2-7
D: TRBD2
size: .
DNA: TGTGCCAGCAGGCTTAGCGGGCACGAGCAGTACTTC
CDR3: CASRLSGHEQYF

V: TRBV27
J: TRBJ2-1
D: .
size: .
DNA: TGTGCCAGCAGTCCCCAGCCCTACTACAATGAGCAGTTCTTC
CDR3: CASSPQPYYNEQFF

V: TRBV20-1
J: TRBJ1-6
D: TRBD1
size: few
DNA: TGCAGTGCTACCCGGACAGGGGGCACTTCACCCCTCCACTTT
CDR3: CSATRTGGTSPLHF

V: TRBV20-1
J: TRBJ2-3
D: .
size: .
DNA: TGCAGTGCTAGGGGGGGGCCTAGCTCAGATACGCAGTATTTT
CDR3: CSARGGPSSDTQYF

V: TRBV28
J: TRBJ2-7
D: TRBD1
size: .
DNA: TGTGGAACCGGGACAGGGGGGACCTACGAGCAGTACTTC
CDR3: CGTGTGGTYEQYF

V: TRBV20-1
J: TRBJ2-2
D: TRBD2
size: .
DNA: TGCAGTGCTAGAGCATTTAGCGGGAGCACCGGGGAGCTGTTTTTT
CDR3: CSARAFSGSTGELFF

V: TRBV12-3/TRBV12-4
J: TRBJ2-5
D: TRBD2
size: .
DNA: TGTGCCAGCACCCAGGGACTAGCCAAAGAGACCCAGTACTTC
CDR3: CASTQGLAKETQYF

V: TRBV10-3
J: TRBJ1-4
D: .
size: .
DNA: TGTGCCATCAGTCCCCAGCACGCAACTAATGAAAAACTGTTTTTT
CDR3: CAISPQHATNEKLFF

V: TRBV14
J: TRBJ2-1
D: .
size: few
DNA: TGTGCCAGCAGCATACGCGCTAGCAGAGATGAGCAGTTCTTC
CDR3: CASSIRASRDEQFF

V: TRBV20-1
J: TRBJ2-5
D: .
size: few
DNA: TGCAGTGCCCTTGACTACCCTCGAGGAGAGACCCAGTACTTC
CDR3: CSALDYPRGETQYF

V: TRBV24-1
J: TRBJ1-1
D: .
size: .
DNA: TGTGCCACCAGTGATCCGACAGGTGAAGCTTTCTTT
CDR3: CATSDPTGEAFF

V: TRBV20-1
J: TRBJ2-7
D: .
size: .
DNA: TGCAGTGTAACCGGACAGATCAACGAGCAGTACTTC
CDR3: CSVTGQINEQYF

V: TRBV28
J: TRBJ1-6
D: .
size: .
DNA: TGTGCCAGCAGTTCACCGGGACGGAATTCACCCCTCCACTTT
CDR3: CASSSPGRNSPLHF

V: TRBV9
J: TRBJ1-2
D: TRBD1
size: .
DNA: TGTGCCAGCAGCTTTCGGACAGGGCCCATCACCTTC
CDR3: CASSFRTGPITF

V: TRBV28
J: TRBJ1-1
D: .
size: once
DNA: TGTGCCAGCAGTTTGATGCGGGCCCAGCACACTGAAGCTTTCTTT
CDR3: CASSLMRAQHTEAFF

V: TRBV20-1
J: TRBJ1-1
D: .
size: .
DNA: TGCAGTGCTCAACGGGGTTCGAAAATGAACACTGAAGCTTTCTTT
CDR3: CSAQRGSKMNTEAFF

V: TRBV12-3/TRBV12-4
J: TRBJ2-6
D: .
size: .
DNA: TGTGCCAGCAGTTTCGCCGCTGGGACCAACGTCCTGACTTTC
CDR3: CASSFAAGTNVLTF

V: TRBV29-1
J: TRBJ1-2
D: TRBD1
size: .
DNA: TGCAGCGTTGTCAAACAGGGGTATGGCTACACCTTC
CDR3: CSVVKQGYGYTF

V: TRBV6-6
J: TRBJ1-5
D: .
size: few
DNA: TGTGCCAGCAGTTACGAGAGAGACAGCAATCAGCCCCAGCATTTT
CDR3: CASSYERDSNQPQHF

V: TRBV5-1
J: TRBJ2-1
D: TRBD1
size: .
DNA: TGCGCCAGCAGATCGGACAGGGGAGGGTTAGTGGATGAGCAGTTCTTC
CDR3: CASRSDRGGLVDEQFF

V: TRBV7-9
J: TRBJ2-2
D: .
size: many
DNA: TGTGCCAGCAGCTATCTTGACTGGGAGCTGTTTTTT
CDR3: CASSYLDWELFF

V: TRBV7-9
J: TRBJ1-5
D: TRBD1
size: .
DNA: TGTGCCAGCAGCACCGGGACAGGGGGAGGTCAGCCCCAGCATTTT
CDR3: CASSTGTGGGQPQHF

V: TRBV24-1
J: TRBJ1-2
D: .
size: .
DNA: TGTGCCACCAGCGAAGGACAGCACTATGGCTACACCTTC
CDR3: CATSEGQHYGYTF

V: TRBV20-1
J: TRBJ2-2
D: .
size: .
DNA: TGCAGTGCTATCATGGGTGCGAACACCGGGGAGCTGTTTTTT
CDR3: CSAIMGANTGELFF

V: TRBV6-1
J: TRBJ2-3
D: .
size: .
DNA: TGTGCCAGCAGCCACCCGTCGTTGGGCACGCAGTATTTT
CDR3: CASSHPSLGTQYF

V: TRBV29-1
J: TRBJ2-3
D: .
size: many
DNA: TGCAGCGTTAAGGGTGTGTCAGGGGACACAGATACGCAGTATTTT
CDR3: CSVKGVSGDTDTQYF